This is a list of T cell receptor beta chains from one sample in a study of blood T cells in healthy people across ages. TCRdb ran MiXCR on the 5' RACE reads and lists one entry per CDR3 protein. The sample comprises about 1.8 million distinct CDR3 sequences, around 50% of which are singletons, and over 2% rests with the top ten. The sample was blood. The receptor set was obtained from a woman aged 40 to 55 in good health. Each CDR3 is given with its conserved first and last residue. A D gene is named only where the DNA matches it firmly. Where a row states a size, it is once, few, many or the class of an expanded clone; other rows omit it.

few TRBJ2-1 TRBV28 TRBD1 TGTGCCAGCAGCTCGACAGGGGGCAACGACAATGAGCAGTTCTTC CASSSTGGNDNEQFF
many TRBJ2-6 TRBV2 - TGTGCCAGCAGTACAGGTTCCTCTGGGGCCAACGTCCTGACTTTC CASSTGSSGANVLTF
- TRBJ1-2 TRBV4-3 - TGCGCCAGCAGCCAAGAAGTAACGGGAAACTATGGCTACACCTTC CASSQEVTGNYGYTF
few TRBJ2-1 TRBV27 - TGTGCCAGCAGTTATTTCGGGGGGCCCTACAATGAGCAGTTCTTC CASSYFGGPYNEQFF
many TRBJ2-5 TRBV12-3/TRBV12-4 - TGTGCCAGCAGGGGGGACACGGAAGAGACCCAGTACTTC CASRGDTEETQYF
few TRBJ2-5 TRBV5-1 TRBD1 TGCGCCAGCAGCTCGGGACAGCTCGGACGCCAAGAGACCCAGTACTTC CASSSGQLGRQETQYF
- TRBJ2-3 TRBV12-3/TRBV12-4 - TGTGCCAGCAGTCCCCGGCTACCAGCGCCAGATACGCAGTATTTT CASSPRLPAPDTQYF
- TRBJ1-2 TRBV25-1 TRBD1 TGTGCCAGCAGCGAGGGGGCCGCTTATGGCTACACCTTC CASSEGAAYGYTF
- TRBJ1-2 TRBV6-6 - TGTGCCAGCAGTTCCGTTGAGGGATCCTATGGCTACACCTTC CASSSVEGSYGYTF
- TRBJ2-3 TRBV20-1 TRBD2 TGCAGTGCTAGACCGAGCGGGGGCCTTCTAGGGCCGCAGTATTTT CSARPSGGLLGPQYF
- TRBJ1-2 TRBV4-3 - TGCGCCAGCAGCCAAGAATCCGGCTCCTACTATGGCTACACCTTC CASSQESGSYYGYTF
few TRBJ1-2 TRBV25-1 - TGTGCCAGCAGTGAAGTCAACAGCAAATTCTATGGCTACACCTTC CASSEVNSKFYGYTF
- TRBJ1-3 TRBV7-2 - TGTGCCAGCAGCTTACTGATCTCTGGAAACACCATATATTTT CASSLLISGNTIYF
- TRBJ2-7 TRBV6-2/TRBV6-3 - TGTGCCAGCAGTGACTCGACGGTTACCTACGAGCAGTACTTC CASSDSTVTYEQYF
- TRBJ1-2 TRBV25-1 TRBD1 TGTGCCAGCAGGGGAATGACAGGGGGAGCTGGCTACACCTTC CASRGMTGGAGYTF
few TRBJ2-7 TRBV28 TRBD2 TGTGCCAGCAGTCCCGTCGGGCGGGGGAGTACCTACGAGCAGTACTTC CASSPVGRGSTYEQYF
- TRBJ2-5 TRBV6-5 - TGTGCCAGCAGTAACATTCGAGCGCGCCAAGAGACCCAGTACTTC CASSNIRARQETQYF
- TRBJ1-5 TRBV7-2 - TGTGCCAGCAGTCGAACTCGGGGGGCGGTTCAGCCCCAGCATTTT CASSRTRGAVQPQHF
- TRBJ2-7 TRBV2 - TGTGCCAGCAGTGAAGGGGGGGTTCCCTACGAGCAGTACTTC CASSEGGVPYEQYF
- TRBJ2-7 TRBV28 TRBD1 TGTGCCGGCAAAAGGCAGGGGGTAACCTACGAGCAGTACTTC CAGKRQGVTYEQYF
- TRBJ2-7 TRBV12-3/TRBV12-4 - TGTGCCAGCAGTTTGTTCGGAAGGAAGGCCTACAATGAGCAGTACTTC CASSLFGRKAYNEQYF
many TRBJ2-5 TRBV7-2 - TGTGCCAGCGGGGGGGCGTACCAAGAGACCCAGTACTTC CASGGAYQETQYF
- TRBJ1-6 TRBV21-1 - TGTGCCAGCAGCAAAGGACCGGACAGGCGCCGTTTCGGTAATTCACCCCTCCACTTT CASSKGPDRRRFGNSPLHF
few TRBJ1-1 TRBV7-9 - TGTGCCAGCAGCTTAGAAGGGGAAAGGAACACTGAAGCTTTCTTT CASSLEGERNTEAFF
- TRBJ2-2 TRBV7-2 - TGTGCCAGCAGCTTAAGGTTCACCGGGGAGCTGTTTTTT CASSLRFTGELFF
- TRBJ2-6 TRBV27 - TGTGCCAGCAGTTTAGAGTGGGGTCCCTCTGGGGCCAACGTCCTGACTTTC CASSLEWGPSGANVLTF
- TRBJ1-2 TRBV25-1 - TGTGCCAGCAGTAAGAGGGTGGAGGCCTGGAATGGCTACACCTTC CASSKRVEAWNGYTF
- TRBJ2-7 TRBV10-3 - TGTGCCATCAGGACCTCGACGGACGCCACCAACGAGCAGTACTTC CAIRTSTDATNEQYF
few TRBJ2-5 TRBV5-5 - TGTGCCAGCAGCTCCCGGGTCTGGGAGACCCAGTACTTC CASSSRVWETQYF
- TRBJ2-5 TRBV6-6 TRBD2 TGTGCCAGCAGTTACTTTGGACTAGCGGGGGGTCAAGAGACCCAGTACTTC CASSYFGLAGGQETQYF
- TRBJ1-2 TRBV20-1 - TGCAGTGCGGACCTGGGGCAGGGGACCTATGGCTACACCTTC CSADLGQGTYGYTF
- TRBJ2-1 TRBV11-2 - TGTGCCAGCAGCTTAGTTGGGCTGAGCTCCTACAATGAGCAGTTCTTC CASSLVGLSSYNEQFF
few TRBJ1-2 TRBV27 TRBD1 TGTGCCAGCAGTCATGACAGGGGGCGTCGTGGCTACACCTTC CASSHDRGRRGYTF
- TRBJ1-5 TRBV5-6 - TGTGCCAGCAGCTTAGGCCTGGGGCCCCAGCATTTT CASSLGLGPQHF
- TRBJ2-7 TRBV3-1 - TGTGCCAGCAGCCAAGAAGCGTTCCGAGGACATCAGTACTTC CASSQEAFRGHQYF
once TRBJ2-5 TRBV12-3/TRBV12-4 TRBD2 TGTGCCAGCAGTTTATCGCGGGGGGTTGGGACGGAGACCCAGTACTTC CASSLSRGVGTETQYF
- TRBJ2-5 TRBV6-2/TRBV6-3 - TGTGCCAGCAGTGGGGTTAGACAAGAGACCCAGTACTTC CASSGVRQETQYF
- TRBJ2-7 TRBV10-3 TRBD2 TGTGCCATCAGTGAGTCACTAGCGGGCGTTTACGAGCAGTACTTC CAISESLAGVYEQYF
- TRBJ2-2 TRBV6-1 - TGTGCCAGCACCTCCGACGGGGCCGGCGCGAACACCGGGGAGCTGTTTTTT CASTSDGAGANTGELFF
few TRBJ2-3 TRBV20-1 TRBD1 TGCAGTGCTAGTCGTGGGACAGGACAAGATACGCAGTATTTT CSASRGTGQDTQYF
- TRBJ2-7 TRBV3-1 TRBD2 TGTGCCCCACTAAGCGGGGGCCTACCCTACGAGCAGTACTTC CAPLSGGLPYEQYF
- TRBJ1-2 TRBV6-6 - TGTGCCAGCAGTTCCCCTTCAGGGGCTCGGTATGGCTACACCTTC CASSSPSGARYGYTF
few TRBJ2-7 TRBV4-1 TRBD2 TGCGCCAGCAGCCACTTGGGACTAGGCTCCTACGAGCAGTACTTC CASSHLGLGSYEQYF
- TRBJ1-4 TRBV7-2 TRBD1 TGTGCCAGCAGCTCCTCGGACAGGGGGCAATATAATGAAAAACTGTTTTTT CASSSSDRGQYNEKLFF
- TRBJ2-5 TRBV12-3/TRBV12-4 - TGTGCCAGCAGGCCTAGACAGATTGGGGGAGAGACCCAGTACTTC CASRPRQIGGETQYF
- TRBJ2-7 TRBV5-1 - TGCGCCACCTATCAACAGACCTACGAGCAGTACTTC CATYQQTYEQYF
- TRBJ2-5 TRBV6-1 - TGTGCCAGCAGTGAAACGGGGGCGTGGGAGCAGTACTTC CASSETGAWEQYF
once TRBJ1-2 TRBV12-3/TRBV12-4 TRBD1 TGTGCCAGCAGTCCAACCCTTGGACAGGGGGCCGGAGGCTACACCTTC CASSPTLGQGAGGYTF
few TRBJ2-7 TRBV18 - TGTGCCAGCTCACCAGGAGGACCCCGACCCGAGCAGTACTTC CASSPGGPRPEQYF
few TRBJ2-1 TRBV12-3/TRBV12-4 - TGTGCCAGCAGGCCGCTTAACTACAATGAGCAGTTCTTC CASRPLNYNEQFF
few TRBJ2-3 TRBV7-2 - TGTGCCAGCAGCTTAGGGGACACTACGCAGTATTTT CASSLGDTTQYF